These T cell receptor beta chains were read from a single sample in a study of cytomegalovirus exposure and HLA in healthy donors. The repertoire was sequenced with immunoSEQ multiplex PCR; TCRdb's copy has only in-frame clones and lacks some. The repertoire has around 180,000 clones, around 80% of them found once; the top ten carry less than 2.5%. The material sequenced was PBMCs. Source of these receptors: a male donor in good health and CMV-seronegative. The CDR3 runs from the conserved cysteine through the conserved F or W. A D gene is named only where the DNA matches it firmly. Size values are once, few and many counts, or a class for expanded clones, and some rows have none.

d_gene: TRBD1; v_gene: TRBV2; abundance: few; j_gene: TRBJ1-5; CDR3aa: CASTLKTGIHQPQHF; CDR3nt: TGTGCCAGCACTCTCAAGACAGGGATCCATCAGCCCCAGCATTTT
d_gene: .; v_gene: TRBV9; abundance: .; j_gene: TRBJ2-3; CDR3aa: CASSGTNQGADTQYF; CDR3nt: TGTGCCAGCAGCGGAACCAACCAGGGCGCAGATACGCAGTATTTT
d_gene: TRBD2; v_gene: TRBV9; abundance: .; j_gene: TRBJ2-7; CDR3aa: CASSVAEGGGFYEQYF; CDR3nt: TGTGCCAGCAGCGTAGCAGAGGGCGGGGGGTTCTACGAGCAGTACTTC
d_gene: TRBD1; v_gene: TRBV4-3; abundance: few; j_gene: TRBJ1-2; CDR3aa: CASSHALGDSRDGYTF; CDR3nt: TGCGCCAGCAGCCATGCTCTGGGGGACAGCCGGGATGGCTACACCTTC
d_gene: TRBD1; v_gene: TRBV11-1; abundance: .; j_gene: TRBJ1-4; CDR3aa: CASSQNSGQGPNEKLFF; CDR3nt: TGTGCCAGCAGCCAAAACTCGGGACAGGGACCTAATGAAAAACTGTTTTTT
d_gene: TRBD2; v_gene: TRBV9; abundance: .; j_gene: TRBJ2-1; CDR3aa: CASSVGLAGHNEQFF; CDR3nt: TGTGCCAGCAGCGTAGGGCTAGCGGGCCACAATGAGCAGTTCTTC
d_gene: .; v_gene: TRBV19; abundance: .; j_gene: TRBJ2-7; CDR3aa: CASSPQTLRGEQYF; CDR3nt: TGTGCCAGTAGTCCTCAGACTCTTAGGGGAGAGCAGTACTTC
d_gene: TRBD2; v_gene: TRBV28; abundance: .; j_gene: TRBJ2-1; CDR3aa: CASSLLLAGGPRNEQFF; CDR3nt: TGTGCCAGCAGTTTGCTACTAGCGGGAGGGCCACGTAATGAGCAGTTCTTC
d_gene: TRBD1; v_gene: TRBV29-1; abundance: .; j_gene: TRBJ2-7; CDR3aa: CSVEGLGGQGSSYEQYF; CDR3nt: TGCAGCGTTGAAGGGTTGGGCGGACAGGGATCCTCCTACGAGCAGTACTTC
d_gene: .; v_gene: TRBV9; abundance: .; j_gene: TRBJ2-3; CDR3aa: CASSVGGGVVTDTQYF; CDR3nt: TGTGCCAGCAGCGTAGGAGGGGGGGTAGTCACAGATACGCAGTATTTT
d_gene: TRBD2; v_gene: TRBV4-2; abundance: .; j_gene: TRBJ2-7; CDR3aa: CASSQDFAGGTYEQYF; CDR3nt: TGTGCCAGCAGCCAAGACTTCGCGGGGGGAACCTACGAGCAGTACTTC